Shown below are 31 T cell receptor beta chains from a single sample sequenced in a study of blood T cell repertoires in COVID-19. Some clones are missing from TCRdb's copy, which holds only in-frame ones; the method was immunoSEQ multiplex PCR. The data contain roughly 240,000 clones, roughly 89% of them singletons. The sequenced material came from PBMCs or T cells enriched from blood (not recorded which). The receptors shown here come from a woman under 40 with acute COVID-19.

V usage is TRBV4-1 and J usage is TRBJ1-6; TRBD1 aligns across 8 bases. Per germline, CDR1 MGHRA and CDR2 YSYEKL. V dropped 5 bases and J dropped 9; count of bases not matched to a gene: 6. The CDR3 sequence is 14 residues long. The CDR3 loop is CASSSGTGASPLHF. The CDR3 nucleotides are TGCGCCAGCAGCTCAGGGACAGGAGCTTCACCCCTCCACTTT.

CDR3 residues: CASSYLGAQEQYF. The CDR3 DNA reads as TGTGCCAGCAGTTATCTAGGGGCTCAAGAGCAGTACTTC. The rearrangement links TRBV6-5 to TRBJ2-7, with TRBD1 as a possible D gene (5 bases). The germline gives CDR1 MNHEY, CDR2 SVGAGI. V was shortened by 3 bases and J by 7 bases, with 13 bases between the two germline ends. CDR3 length equals 13 residues.

The CDR3 reads CASKMDSNNSPLHF. As DNA, the CDR3 is TGTGCCAGCAAAATGGACAGCAATAATTCACCCCTCCACTTT. The chain combines TRBV6-5 with TRBJ1-6; perhaps TRBD1 as D (6 bases). V lost 7 bases and J lost 5, with 12 bases in between. Germline V gene lookup returns CDR1 MNHEY and CDR2 SVGAGI. CDR3 length: 14 amino acids.

The J gene is TRBJ1-2, the V gene TRBV10-3; perhaps TRBD1 as D (6 bases). The germline CDR1 and CDR2 sequences are ENHRY and SYGVKD. This CDR3 region has 12 residues. Trimming pared 10 bases from V and 8 bases from J, leaving 17 bases between. CDR3 coding DNA: TGTGCCAGCACTACAGGGCCGGAGGGCTACACCTTC. Its translation: CASTTGPEGYTF.

The chain recombines TRBV3-1 (or the pseudogene TRBV3-2) with TRBJ1-2, with TRBD1 identical over 8 bases. Looked up from germline, CDR1 is LGHDT and CDR2 is YNNKEL (reference sequence). The CDR3 is 14 residues long. Trimming cost V 3 bases and J 5 bases; bases outside gene matches: 5. The CDR3 DNA reads TGTGCCAGCAGCCATGGGACAGGCGGATATGGCTACACCTTC. It is translated as CASSHGTGGYGYTF.

This chain links TRBV13 with TRBJ2-1; 11 bases line up with TRBD2. V gave up 1 base and J gave up 6 bases; unmatched junction bases: 14. The germline V gene encodes CDR1 PRHDT and CDR2 FYEKMQ (reference sequence). The CDR3 has 19 amino acids. For the CDR3, the DNA is TGTGCCAGCAGCTTAGAGGGTAGCGGGGGGGCAGAGTTGGTCAATGAGCAGTTCTTC. Translation gives CASSLEGSGGAELVNEQFF.

The chain couples TRBV7-2 to TRBJ2-7, with D possibly being TRBD2 (6 bases). V dropped 0 bases and J dropped 2 bases, with 11 bases sitting between them. The germline gives CDR1 SGHTA, CDR2 FQGNSA. This CDR3 region has 15 residues. This chain's CDR3 is CASSLASGFTYEQYF. For the CDR3, the DNA is TGTGCCAGCAGCTTAGCTAGCGGCTTCACCTACGAGCAGTACTTC. The whole variable domain, filled in from reference TRBV7-2 and TRBJ2-7, reads GAGVSQSPSNKVTEKGKDVELRCDPISGHTALYWYRQSLGQGLEFLIYFQGNSAPDKSGLPSDRFSAERTGGSVSTLTIQRTQQEDSAVYLCASSLASGFTYEQYFGPGTRLTVT.

The chain carries TRBV5-1 and TRBJ1-1; 7 nucleotides line up with TRBD1. The ends lost 4 bases at V and 1 base at J; junction bases unmatched: 4. Germline V gene lookup returns CDR1 SGHRS and CDR2 YFSETQ. The CDR3 is made up of 14 amino acids. For the CDR3, the DNA is TGCGCCAGCAGCCAAGACAGGGCGAACACTGAAGCTTTCTTT. It specifies CASSQDRANTEAFF.

The chain joins TRBV5-1 to TRBJ1-4; 8 nucleotides agree with TRBD1. The V and J ends lost 7 bases and 5 bases, in that order; junction bases with no gene match: 7. The CDR3 runs to 14 residues. Germline CDR1 and CDR2: SGHRS and YFSETQ. The CDR3 region has the DNA TGCGCCAGCTCGCAGGGGGCTCTAAATGAAAAACTGTTTTTT. It specifies CASSQGALNEKLFF.

The chain uses TRBV19 and TRBJ1-1, with 9 nucleotides matching TRBD1. This CDR3 comprises 14 residues. The V segment lost 5 bases and the J segment 4 bases; nucleotides outside the gene matches: 5. CDR1 and CDR2 (germline): LNHDA, SQIVND (reference sequence). CDR3 in amino acids: CASSFTGGGTEAFF. CDR3 DNA sequence: TGTGCCAGTAGTTTCACAGGGGGCGGCACTGAAGCTTTCTTT.

V and J are TRBV7-9 and TRBJ2-2; D is possibly TRBD1 (6 bases). From germline, CDR1 is SEHNR and CDR2 FQNEAQ (reference sequence). This CDR3 has 15 residues. Trimming left V 4 bases short and J 4 bases short, with 13 bases between. In DNA form, the CDR3 reads TGTGCCAGCAGCTCAACAGGGATGGGCACCGGGGAGCTGTTTTTT. Amino acid sequence: CASSSTGMGTGELFF.

The chain combines TRBV19 with TRBJ1-5, with D perhaps TRBD1 (5 bases). The CDR3 contains 13 residues. V was clipped by 3 bases and J by 7 bases, with 10 bases between them. In germline, CDR1 is LNHDA, CDR2 SQIVND (reference sequence). In nucleotides, the CDR3 is TGTGCCAGTAGTATGGCAGGGTACCAGCCCCAGCATTTT. This translates into CASSMAGYQPQHF.

This chain uses TRBV9 with TRBJ1-6; tentative D call: TRBD1 (6 bases). V lost 3 bases to trimming and J lost 9 bases, with 16 bases between them. CDR1 and CDR2 (germline): SGDLS, YYNGEE. The CDR3 spans 15 residues. This CDR3 reads CASSEQGGWGSPLHF. DNA for the CDR3: TGTGCCAGCAGCGAACAGGGTGGCTGGGGTTCACCCCTCCACTTT.

The V and J genes are TRBV9 and TRBJ1-2; D is ambiguous. Germline V gene data show CDR1 as SGDLS and CDR2 as YYNGEE. The V gene lost 0 bases and the J gene lost 4 bases, with 10 bases spanning the gap. The CDR3 spans 14 residues. The CDR3: CASSVGHLPYGYTF. Written as DNA, the CDR3 is TGTGCCAGCAGCGTAGGACATCTTCCCTATGGCTACACCTTC.

The V gene is TRBV14, the J gene TRBJ1-2; D is ambiguous. Trimming removed 0 bases from V and 4 bases from J, with 15 bases in between. In germline, CDR1 is SGHDN, CDR2 FVKESK. This CDR3 comprises 16 residues. CDR3 protein: CASSQDLNEQSYGYTF. DNA for the CDR3: TGTGCCAGCAGCCAAGATCTGAACGAGCAAAGCTATGGCTACACCTTC.

This rearrangement joins TRBV7-9 to TRBJ2-7; TRBD1 matches at 8 bases. This CDR3 contains 16 residues. V shed 3 bases and J 1 base; nucleotides not matched to a gene: 8. CDR1 SEHNR and CDR2 FQNEAQ come from the germline V gene (reference sequence). The CDR3 here is CASSFKTGAGSYEQYF. The CDR3 region has the DNA TGTGCCAGCAGCTTCAAGACAGGGGCGGGTTCCTACGAGCAGTACTTC.

V gene TRBV19 combines with J gene TRBJ2-2; 13 bases match TRBD2. CDR1 is LNHDA and CDR2 is SQIVND in the germline V gene (reference sequence). The CDR3 has 16 amino acids. V was clipped by 6 bases and J by 4 bases; unmatched bases: 5. The CDR3 DNA reads as TGTGCCAGTAGCACCGGACTAGCGGGAGCCACCGGGGAGCTGTTTTTT. Residues: CASSTGLAGATGELFF.

V usage is TRBV5-1 and J usage is TRBJ1-1, with a weak D call TRBD1 (5 bases). The CDR3 consists of 14 residues. The germline V and J ends were trimmed by 7 bases and 1 base, with 14 bases remaining between them. Germline V gene lookup returns CDR1 SGHRS and CDR2 YFSETQ. The CDR3 loop reads CASGPGGGNTEAFF. Written as DNA, the CDR3 is TGCGCCAGCGGGCCCGGCGGGGGGAACACTGAAGCTTTCTTT.

This clone was observed once. This chain connects TRBV11-2 to TRBJ2-2, with D tentatively TRBD1 (5 bases). The germline V gene has CDR1 SGHAT and CDR2 FQNNGV. There are 13 residues in the CDR3. V dropped 7 bases and J dropped 7 bases, with 13 bases sitting between them. The CDR3 reads CASIPTGSGELFF. The CDR3 DNA is TGTGCCAGCATCCCAACAGGTAGCGGGGAGCTGTTTTTT.

This chain joins TRBV10-3 and TRBJ1-2, with 8 nucleotides matching TRBD1. Germline V gives CDR1 ENHRY, CDR2 SYGVKD. The ends lost 11 bases at V and 7 bases at J; junction bases unmatched: 12. This CDR3 has 13 amino acids. The CDR3, as DNA: TGTGCCGCGACAGGGGAGGTTATAGGTGGCTACACCTTC. Translated, it gives CAATGEVIGGYTF.

In its sample, this clone was seen once. This chain connects TRBV2 to TRBJ1-1; possible D gene TRBD1, 5 bases. Germline V gene data show CDR1 as SNHLY and CDR2 as FYNNEI. The CDR3 sequence is 14 residues long. Trimming pared 7 bases from V and 1 base from J, leaving 13 bases between. The CDR3 DNA follows: TGTGCCAGCATCAAAGGGGAACCGAACACTGAAGCTTTCTTT. This sequence encodes CASIKGEPNTEAFF. Complete variable domain (other parts from reference TRBV2 and TRBJ1-1): EPEVTQTPSHQVTQMGQEVILRCVPISNHLYFYWYRQILGQKVEFLVSFYNNEISEKSEIFDDQFSVERPDGSNFTLKIRSTKLEDSAMYFCASIKGEPNTEAFFGQGTRLTVV.

The chain employs TRBV12-5 and TRBJ1-1; D is ambiguous. The V gene lost 0 bases and the J gene lost 1 base, with 15 bases spanning the gap. CDR1 LGHNT and CDR2 FRNRAP come from the germline V gene. The CDR3 loop spans 17 amino acids. The DNA of the CDR3 is TGTGCTAGTGGTTTGGTTCTCAGGTTTTTAGAGAACACTGAAGCTTTCTTT. Its translation: CASGLVLRFLENTEAFF.

The chain recombines TRBV10-3 with TRBJ2-2; 8 bases agree with TRBD2. The CDR3 spans 15 residues. Germline V lookup: CDR1 ENHRY, CDR2 SYGVKD. Trimming took 3 bases from V and 5 from J; bases not matched to a gene: 5. This CDR3 reads CAISDGTRPTGELFF. The CDR3 DNA is TGTGCCATCAGTGACGGGACTAGACCTACCGGGGAGCTGTTTTTT.

V usage is TRBV4-1 and J usage is TRBJ1-1; 9 nucleotides match TRBD1. Germline V gene data show CDR1 as MGHRA and CDR2 as YSYEKL. The CDR3 covers 16 residues. V was pared by 2 bases and J by 4 bases, with 8 bases of the junction left unmatched. The CDR3 coding sequence is TGCGCCAGCAGCCAATACCAAGACAGGGGGACCACTGAAGCTTTCTTT. This sequence encodes CASSQYQDRGTTEAFF.

This clone has only one observation. The chain joins TRBV5-6 to TRBJ2-7; TRBD1 matches at 7 bases. CDR3 length: 15 amino acids. Germline-derived CDR1 and CDR2 are SGHDT and YYEEEE. The V and J ends lost 4 bases and 5 bases, in that order; junction bases with no gene match: 12. The CDR3 here is CASSILDREKDEQYF. DNA of the CDR3: TGTGCCAGCAGCATCTTAGACAGGGAAAAGGACGAGCAGTACTTC.

In its sample, this clone was seen once. The CDR3 reads CASGSFRDGGRIGTYQPQHF. CDR3 nucleotides: TGTGCCAGCGGGTCCTTCCGGGACGGCGGGAGAATTGGGACGTATCAGCCCCAGCATTTT. The rearrangement joins TRBV2 to TRBJ1-5; a weak D match, TRBD1 (5 bases). The V gene lost 8 bases and the J gene lost 5 bases, with 34 bases spanning the gap. The CDR3 length is 20 residues. Germline V gene data show CDR1 as SNHLY and CDR2 as FYNNEI.

This chain links TRBV7-2 with TRBJ1-6; no firm D call. Trimming removed 2 bases at V and 6 bases at J, with 8 bases between. The CDR3 covers 14 residues. The V gene's germline CDR1 is SGHTA and CDR2 FQGNSA. The CDR3 spells CASSLSGSNSPLHF. The CDR3 nucleotides are TGTGCCAGCAGCTTATCGGGGTCTAATTCACCCCTCCACTTT.

This clone occurred once. The J gene is TRBJ2-1, the V gene TRBV30; TRBD2 aligns across 8 bases. The trim removed 3 bases at V and 4 bases at J, leaving 8 bases unmatched. Germline lookup yields CDR1 GTSNPN and CDR2 SVGIG (reference sequence). The CDR3 length is 15 residues. The CDR3 reads CAWRIWRGAYNEQFF. CDR3 bases: TGTGCCTGGAGAATCTGGCGGGGGGCATACAATGAGCAGTTCTTC.

This chain connects TRBV11-2 to TRBJ1-5; D unresolved. Per the germline V gene, CDR1 is SGHAT and CDR2 is FQNNGV. V lost 1 base and J 6 bases, leaving 10 bases between the germline ends. The length of the CDR3 is 14 residues. The CDR3 region has the DNA TGTGCCAGCAGCTTAGTGCAGGTCGGTCAGCCCCAGCATTTT. This gives the protein CASSLVQVGQPQHF.

The chain carries TRBV29-1 and TRBJ1-1; D ambiguous. Germline lookup yields CDR1 SQVTM and CDR2 ANQGSEA. CDR3 length equals 14 residues. Trimming removed 2 bases at V and 5 bases at J, with 15 bases between. The CDR3 DNA is TGCAGCGTTGAAAAGGGAGGTTTGATGACTGAAGCTTTCTTT. Protein product: CSVEKGGLMTEAFF.

This sequence joins TRBV11-3 and TRBJ2-2; a weak D match, TRBD2 (5 bases). Germline values: CDR1 SGHNT, CDR2 YENEEA. V was pared by 5 bases and J by 1 base, with 8 bases between. This CDR3 has 14 residues. The CDR3 bases are TGTGCCAGCAGCGAGGGAGAGAACACCGGGGAGCTGTTTTTT. It encodes CASSEGENTGELFF.